This entry lists 27 T cell receptor beta chains sequenced from one sample in a study of CD8+ T cells in alopecia areata. cDNA reverse transcribed from extracted RNA served as the sequencing template. Some clones are missing from TCRdb's copy, which holds only in-frame ones; the method was immunoSEQ multiplex PCR. This table holds 200,000 to 250,000 clones, 50% to 60% found once. Material: CD4+ T cells sorted from blood, obtained at week 0. These TCRs come from a human donor with alopecia areata.

The chain is built from TRBV29-1 and TRBJ1-3; 9 bases line up with TRBD1. CDR3 length equals 13 residues. Looked up from germline, CDR1 is SQVTM and CDR2 is ANQGSEA. V was pared by 7 bases and J by 8 bases, with 9 bases of the junction left unmatched. The CDR3 protein is CSAKGQGRDTIYF. DNA for the CDR3: TGCAGCGCAAAGGGACAGGGACGAGACACCATATATTTT. The variable domain in full, with the rest retrieved from reference TRBV29-1 and TRBJ1-3, is SAVISQKPSRDICQRGTSLTIQCQVDSQVTMMFWYRQQPGQSLTLIATANQGSEATYESGFVIDKFPISRPNLTFSTLTVSNMSPEDSSIYLCSAKGQGRDTIYFGEGSWLTVV.

This clone is a singleton in its sample. V usage is TRBV4-1 and J usage is TRBJ2-1; TRBD2 aligns across 8 bases. Germline V gene sequence: CDR1 MGHRA, CDR2 YSYEKL. The CDR3 contains 15 residues. After removal of 4 bases from V and 9 bases from J, the junction contained 11 bases not matched to a gene. The CDR3 loop is CASSRPGLGLVEQFF. Written as DNA, the CDR3 is TGCGCCAGCAGCCGTCCGGGACTAGGCCTTGTTGAGCAGTTCTTC.

The J gene is TRBJ1-2, the V gene TRBV5-1; 11 bases are shared with TRBD1. The V gene end was trimmed by 4 bases and the J gene end by 8 bases; junction bases not matched to a gene: 7. Germline lookup yields CDR1 SGHRS and CDR2 YFSETQ. The CDR3 loop spans 14 amino acids. CDR3 sequence: CASSPRTGGGGYTF. In DNA, the CDR3 is TGCGCCAGCAGCCCGAGGACAGGGGGCGGCGGCTACACCTTC.

V is TRBV30 and J is TRBJ1-2; 9 positions match TRBD1. Germline V CDR1 and CDR2: GTSNPN, SVGIG (reference sequence). J gave up 8 bases and V 2 bases, and 6 bases lay outside the gene matches. The CDR3 spans 13 residues. The CDR3 protein is CAWSWGQGGGYTF. DNA for the CDR3: TGTGCCTGGAGTTGGGGACAGGGCGGAGGCTACACCTTC.

In DNA, the CDR3 is TGTGCCAGCAGTGACCTAGCGGGAGGCCGCGATGAGCAGTTCTTC. Translation gives CASSDLAGGRDEQFF. This chain connects TRBV6-6 to TRBJ2-1, with TRBD2 identical over 11 bases. Losses at the gene ends were 5 bases for V and 8 bases for J; bases not matched to a gene: 8. The CDR3 runs 15 residues. The germline V gene has CDR1 MNHNY and CDR2 SVGAGI (reference sequence).

The rearrangement joins TRBV11-2 to TRBJ1-4; D unclear. Germline lookup yields CDR1 SGHAT and CDR2 FQNNGV. CDR3 length: 15 residues. The V gene lost 3 bases and the J gene lost 0 bases, with 8 bases spanning the gap. Here the CDR3 reads CASSFNSATNEKLFF. DNA for the CDR3: TGTGCCAGCAGCTTTAACAGTGCAACTAATGAAAAACTGTTTTTT.

The chain couples TRBV29-1 to TRBJ2-2; 10 bases agree with TRBD2. The CDR3 runs 17 residues. Germline CDR1 reads SQVTM; CDR2 reads ANQGSEA. The trim removed 2 bases at V and 6 bases at J, leaving 12 bases unmatched. The CDR3 nucleotides read TGCAGCGTTGAAACCTCTTGGGCTAGCGGGAGCGCCGGGGAGCTGTTTTTT. Residues: CSVETSWASGSAGELFF.

The rearrangement joins TRBV7-9 to TRBJ2-7; no reliable D call. This CDR3 is built from 14 residues. V was trimmed by 3 bases and J by 5 bases, leaving 14 bases between them. The germline gives CDR1 SEHNR, CDR2 FQNEAQ (reference sequence). The CDR3: CASSFYIERNEQYF. The CDR3 coding sequence is TGTGCCAGCAGCTTTTACATCGAACGAAACGAGCAGTACTTC.

This clone turned up a few times. The CDR3 nucleotides read TGCAGCGTCTGGACAGGGGGTAATCAGCCCCAGCATTTT. Protein sequence: CSVWTGGNQPQHF. The chain employs TRBV29-1 and TRBJ1-5; TRBD1 matches 10 bases. Per the germline V gene, CDR1 is SQVTM and CDR2 is ANQGSEA. V lost 6 bases, J lost 4 bases, and 3 bases stayed unmatched. The CDR3 is 13 residues long. Variable domain in full (rest from reference TRBV29-1 and TRBJ1-5): SAVISQKPSRDICQRGTSLTIQCQVDSQVTMMFWYRQQPGQSLTLIATANQGSEATYESGFVIDKFPISRPNLTFSTLTVSNMSPEDSSIYLCSVWTGGNQPQHFGDGTRLSIL.

The chain employs TRBV11-2 and TRBJ2-7, with 7 bases identical to TRBD1. The length of the CDR3 is 15 residues. Germline V gives CDR1 SGHAT, CDR2 FQNNGV. Trimming cost V 5 bases and J 3 bases; bases outside gene matches: 10. Written as DNA, the CDR3 is TGTGCCAGCAGCCTGGGGACAGCACCAAACTACGAGCAGTACTTC. Its translation is CASSLGTAPNYEQYF.

V is TRBV6-5 and J is TRBJ2-7; D unresolved. From germline, CDR1 is MNHEY and CDR2 SVGAGI. CDR3 length equals 13 residues. V gave up 6 bases and J gave up 1 base, with 10 bases separating them. CDR3 nucleotide sequence: TGTGCCAGCAGCCGTGGCAGATCCTACGAGCAGTACTTC. This codes for CASSRGRSYEQYF.

The chain joins TRBV5-1 to TRBJ2-1, with TRBD2 as a possible D gene (5 bases). In germline, CDR1 is SGHRS, CDR2 YFSETQ. V dropped 4 bases and J dropped 10 bases, with 12 bases sitting between them. The CDR3 loop spans 12 amino acids. This CDR3 reads CASSPDYFEQFF. The CDR3 DNA reads as TGCGCCAGCAGCCCAGACTACTTCGAGCAGTTCTTC.

This clone has only a few counts. This chain links TRBV18 with TRBJ2-4; TRBD1 might be the D (5 bases). CDR1 and CDR2 (germline): KGHSH, LQKENI. V gave up 3 bases and J gave up 1 base, with 13 bases separating them. The CDR3 spans 16 residues. In DNA form, the CDR3 reads TGTGCCAGCTCACCTAACAGGTCCGGGGCCAAAAACATTCAGTACTTC. Translation: CASSPNRSGAKNIQYF. Full variable domain (rest looked up from reference TRBV18 and TRBJ2-4): NAGVMQNPRHLVRRRGQEARLRCSPMKGHSHVYWYRQLPEEGLKFMVYLQKENIIDESGMPKERFSAEFPKEGPSILRIQQVVRGDSAAYFCASSPNRSGAKNIQYFGAGTRLSVL.

The gene calls are TRBV9 and TRBJ2-3; 10 nucleotides align to TRBD2. The germline gives CDR1 SGDLS, CDR2 YYNGEE. After removal of 3 bases from V and 6 bases from J, the junction contained 7 bases not matched to a gene. The length of the CDR3 is 15 residues. CDR3 sequence (DNA): TGTGCCAGCAGCGCCGGAGCGGGGGGGCCTGATACGCAGTATTTT. This translates into CASSAGAGGPDTQYF.

This clone was detected only a few times. The rearrangement links TRBV30 to TRBJ1-4, with 11 bases fitting TRBD1. J lost 12 bases, V lost 0 bases, and 3 bases had no gene match. This CDR3 has 13 residues. CDR1 is GTSNPN, CDR2 SVGIG, per germline (reference sequence). This CDR3 reads CAWSVPGQGELFF. CDR3 DNA: TGTGCCTGGAGTGTACCGGGACAGGGGGAACTGTTTTTT.

The CDR3 spells CASSPRQGWGRGLRMEQYF. The CDR3 bases are TGTGCCAGCAGCCCTCGACAGGGGTGGGGCCGCGGGCTCCGGATGGAGCAGTACTTC. This chain connects TRBV9 to TRBJ2-7; 8 bases agree with TRBD1. The CDR3 covers 19 residues. Germline V gene sequence: CDR1 SGDLS, CDR2 YYNGEE. J gave up 7 bases and V 4 bases, and 25 bases lay outside the gene matches.

This clone occurred once. The V and J genes are TRBV5-1 and TRBJ2-1; 7 nucleotides align to TRBD2. V lost 5 bases and J lost 5; bases outside the gene matches: 7. The CDR3 has 14 residues. Germline V gene lookup returns CDR1 SGHRS and CDR2 YFSETQ. Here the CDR3 reads CASRSTGTNNEQFF. CDR3 coding DNA: TGCGCCAGCAGATCGACCGGGACTAACAATGAGCAGTTCTTC.

This clone was seen more than once but under ten times. V is TRBV7-2 and J is TRBJ2-5; unclear D gene. There are 13 residues in the CDR3. Per the germline V gene, CDR1 is SGHTA and CDR2 is FQGNSA. V was pared by 2 bases and J by 5 bases, with 9 bases between. CDR3 protein: CASSLSFGETQYF. The CDR3 coding sequence is TGTGCCAGCAGCTTAAGTTTCGGGGAGACCCAGTACTTC.

This clone has only one observation. The chain links TRBV4-1 to TRBJ2-1; possibly TRBD2 for D (5 bases). The CDR3 consists of 14 residues. The germline V gene encodes CDR1 MGHRA and CDR2 YSYEKL. Trimming took 1 base from V and 4 from J, leaving 8 bases between them. CDR3 in amino acids: CASSQAPGYNEQFF. The CDR3 DNA reads as TGCGCCAGCAGCCAAGCTCCGGGGTACAATGAGCAGTTCTTC.

The chain recombines TRBV7-2 with TRBJ2-1; D might be TRBD1 (6 bases). Germline-derived CDR1 and CDR2 are SGHTA and FQGNSA. The CDR3 is 11 amino acids. Trimming took 5 bases from V and 10 from J, leaving 9 bases between them. The CDR3 region is CASSGTSEQFF. The CDR3 DNA follows: TGTGCCAGCAGCGGGACAAGCGAGCAGTTCTTC.

The rearrangement uses TRBV30 and TRBJ2-7; the D call may be TRBD1 or TRBD2 (6 bases each). Germline V lookup: CDR1 GTSNPN, CDR2 SVGIG (reference sequence). The CDR3 spans 14 residues. The germline V and J ends were trimmed by 3 bases and 1 base, with 13 bases remaining between them. Here the CDR3 reads CAWSVGGTSYEQYF. The CDR3 coding sequence is TGTGCCTGGAGCGTCGGGGGCACATCCTACGAGCAGTACTTC.

The rearrangement uses TRBV25-1 and TRBJ1-5, with D perhaps matching TRBD1 (5 bases). This CDR3 region has 13 residues. The germline CDR1 and CDR2 sequences are MGHDK and SYGVNS. V lost 2 bases and J lost 11, with 13 bases in between. The CDR3 region is CASSELGAATQHF. CDR3 DNA sequence: TGTGCCAGCAGTGAACTAGGGGCAGCGACCCAGCATTTT. The entire variable domain, with the rest obtained from reference TRBV25-1 and TRBJ1-5, is as follows: EADIYQTPRYLVIGTGKKITLECSQTMGHDKMYWYQQDPGMELHLIHYSYGVNSTEKGDLSSESTVSRIRTEHFPLTLESARPSHTSQYLCASSELGAATQHFGDGTRLSIL.

In this sample, this clone turned up a few times. The CDR3 sequence is CSVEGQRASAPREFF. The DNA of the CDR3 is TGCAGCGTTGAAGGCCAGCGGGCGTCAGCGCCTAGGGAGTTCTTC. The chain recombines TRBV29-1 with TRBJ2-1; D possibly corresponds to TRBD2 (6 bases). Germline V CDR1 and CDR2: SQVTM, ANQGSEA. The CDR3 has 15 amino acids. Trimming removed 1 base from V and 14 bases from J, with 24 bases in between.

This clone was observed a single time. The chain has TRBV5-1 and TRBJ2-7, with D tentatively TRBD1 (5 bases). CDR3 size: 12 residues. Per the germline V gene, CDR1 is SGHRS and CDR2 is YFSETQ. The V end was cut by 3 bases, the J end by 2 bases, with 6 bases between. The DNA of the CDR3 is TGCGCCAGCAGCTCGACAGCCTACGAGCAGTACTTC. Protein product: CASSSTAYEQYF.

This chain uses TRBV29-1 with TRBJ2-7; 9 nucleotides align to TRBD1. Germline CDR1 and CDR2: SQVTM and ANQGSEA. V lost 6 bases and J lost 4; bases outside the gene matches: 7. The CDR3 runs 13 residues. As DNA, the CDR3 is TGCAGCGTAACGGGACAGGGTTTGTACGAGCAGTACTTC. Amino acid sequence: CSVTGQGLYEQYF.

This chain connects TRBV6-6 to TRBJ1-5; D possibly corresponds to TRBD1 (6 bases). The germline V gene encodes CDR1 MNHNY and CDR2 SVGAGI (reference sequence). This CDR3 has 15 residues. V lost 2 bases to trimming and J lost 3 bases, with 11 bases between them. CDR3 nucleotides: TGTGCCAGCAGTTACACTCAGGGGAACAATCAGCCCCAGCATTTT. The encoded protein is CASSYTQGNNQPQHF.

The chain has TRBV19 and TRBJ2-1; 8 positions agree with TRBD2. This CDR3 has 15 amino acids. V shed 4 bases and J 4 bases; nucleotides not matched to a gene: 6. Germline-derived CDR1 and CDR2 are LNHDA and SQIVND (reference sequence). The CDR3 reads CASSTQRESYNEQFF. CDR3 bases: TGTGCCAGTAGTACCCAGCGGGAGTCGTACAATGAGCAGTTCTTC.